This T cell receptor beta chain was sequenced in a study of early T cells in non-severe SARS-CoV-2 infection. Ten or more counts support this clonotype. TCRdb reanalysed the 5' RACE reads using MiXCR and keeps one entry per CDR3 protein. The table has roughly 99,000 distinct CDR3 sequences, 11% seen once. Trimming stripped 0 bases from V and 1 base from J, with 11 bases between. Germline lookup yields CDR1 DFQATT and CDR2 SNEGSKA (reference sequence). The CDR3 loop spans 15 amino acids. This TCR was sampled from an adult who was a healthcare worker with PCR-confirmed SARS-CoV-2 infection or an uninfected control (not recorded which). The J gene is TRBJ2-3, the V gene TRBV20-1; TRBD2 might be the D (6 bases). The sequencing input was whole blood. Here the CDR3 DNA reads TGCAGTGCTAGAGATCGCCAGCGGGGCACAGATACGCAGTATTTT. The encoded protein is CSARDRQRGTDTQYF.